The 15 T cell receptor beta chains given below trace back to one sample, sequenced in a study of cytomegalovirus exposure and HLA in healthy donors. A multiplex PCR was run with 60 Vbeta primers and 13 Jbeta primers. Clones were read by immunoSEQ multiplex PCR, and TCRdb kept only the in-frame ones, dropping some. The sample includes more than 100,000 clones, roughly four fifths of them seen just once. Material: PBMCs. The receptor set was obtained from a female donor in good health and CMV-seropositive.

The rearrangement uses TRBV2 and TRBJ2-7; D not certain. The germline gives CDR1 SNHLY, CDR2 FYNNEI. This CDR3 spans 14 amino acids. The V and J ends lost 1 base and 10 bases respectively, with 17 bases between them. The CDR3, as DNA: TGTGCCAGCAGTGAAGATTCGCAGGTACCCCTTCAGTACTTC. Translated, it gives CASSEDSQVPLQYF.

The rearrangement uses TRBV6-5 and TRBJ1-1; 8 bases fit TRBD1. Germline V gene data show CDR1 as MNHEY and CDR2 as SVGAGI. The CDR3 is made up of 14 amino acids. Trimming took 2 bases from V and 6 from J; bases not matched to a gene: 5. The CDR3 region is CASSYVQGAAEAFF. In nucleotides, the CDR3 is TGTGCCAGCAGTTACGTCCAGGGGGCGGCTGAAGCTTTCTTT.

The rearrangement uses TRBV7-9 and TRBJ2-2; 7 bases line up with TRBD1. Germline trimming cut 4 bases from V and 2 bases from J; bases unmatched to any gene: 16. CDR3 length: 19 amino acids. The germline V gene has CDR1 SEHNR and CDR2 FQNEAQ (reference sequence). This chain's CDR3 is CASSSLGFRDSLNTGELFF. DNA for the CDR3: TGTGCCAGCAGCTCATTAGGGTTCCGGGACAGCCTCAACACCGGGGAGCTGTTTTTT.

V gene TRBV6-5 combines with J gene TRBJ2-4; D unclear. V was cut by 7 bases and J by 4 bases, with 14 bases left in between. This CDR3 comprises 14 residues. Germline CDR1 MNHEY, CDR2 SVGAGI. Written as DNA, the CDR3 is TGTGCCAGCAACTTAGAGGCGGTTAAAAACATTCAGTACTTC. It encodes CASNLEAVKNIQYF.

The rearrangement uses TRBV2 and TRBJ1-1, with D tentatively TRBD1 (6 bases). The germline V and J ends were trimmed by 8 bases and 0 bases, with 19 bases remaining between them. CDR3 size: 16 residues. The germline gives CDR1 SNHLY, CDR2 FYNNEI. Written as DNA, the CDR3 is TGTGCCAGCGGAAAACAGTCGGGACACCTGAACACTGAAGCTTTCTTT. Residues: CASGKQSGHLNTEAFF.

This clone was detected only once. The chain recombines TRBV6-4 with TRBJ2-3; 9 bases line up with TRBD1. The germline V gene has CDR1 MRHNA and CDR2 SNTAGT. V shed 3 bases and J 1 base; nucleotides not matched to a gene: 14. There are 19 residues in the CDR3. The CDR3 DNA sequence: TGTGCCAGCAGTGAGAGGGGACAGGGCCCCCTATCCCGCACAGATACGCAGTATTTT. Translating it yields CASSERGQGPLSRTDTQYF.

The chain's CDR3 is CASSFSGRDNEQFF. The CDR3 region has the DNA TGTGCCAGCAGCTTTAGCGGAAGGGACAATGAGCAGTTCTTC. The chain links TRBV5-6 to TRBJ2-1, with TRBD2 as a possible D gene (6 bases). Germline lookup yields CDR1 SGHDT and CDR2 YYEEEE. This CDR3 is 14 amino acids long. Trimming pared 2 bases from V and 5 bases from J, leaving 11 bases between.

This sequence joins TRBV28 and TRBJ1-1; TRBD1 is a possible D gene (6 bases). CDR1 is MDHEN, CDR2 SYDVKM, per germline. Deletions cut 1 base from V and 1 base from J, with 13 bases between. The CDR3 contains 16 residues. The DNA for the CDR3 is TGTGCCAGCAGTTTATCCCCCTACAGGGCGAACACTGAAGCTTTCTTT. Amino acid sequence: CASSLSPYRANTEAFF.

The chain combines TRBV18 with TRBJ1-2; 8 bases are shared with TRBD1. The germline V gene encodes CDR1 KGHSH and CDR2 LQKENI. V lost 2 bases to trimming and J lost 2 bases; unmatched junction nucleotides: 7. This CDR3 is 16 amino acids long. In DNA, the CDR3 is TGTGCCAGCTCACCAACCCGTGGACAGGGAAACTATGGCTACACCTTC. Protein product: CASSPTRGQGNYGYTF.

The J gene is TRBJ1-4, the V gene TRBV27, with 8 bases matching TRBD1. After removal of 1 base from V and 0 bases from J, the junction contained 10 bases not matched to a gene. CDR3 length: 19 amino acids. Germline values: CDR1 MNHEY, CDR2 SMNVEV (reference sequence). The CDR3 coding sequence is TGTGCCAGCAGTTTATGGCCCCAGGGGGCGGATGCAACTAATGAAAAACTGTTTTTT. It translates to CASSLWPQGADATNEKLFF. Drawing the rest from reference TRBV27 and TRBJ1-4, the complete variable domain is EAQVTQNPRYLITVTGKKLTVTCSQNMNHEYMSWYRQDPGLGLRQIYYSMNVEVTDKGDVPEGYKVSRKEKRNFPLILESPSPNQTSLYFCASSLWPQGADATNEKLFFGSGTQLSVL.

The chain recombines TRBV6-7 with TRBJ2-5, with TRBD2 identical over 8 bases. TRBV6-7 is noted as an ORF with a role that remains uncertain. V shed 10 bases and J 5 bases; nucleotides not matched to a gene: 18. This CDR3 has 16 residues. The CDR3 coding sequence is TGTGCCATCAGGACGTCTGCCGGGAGGGCCAGGGAGACCCAGTACTTC. Translating gives CAIRTSAGRARETQYF.

The V and J genes are TRBV7-3 and TRBJ2-1; the match to TRBD2 covers 9 bases. In germline, CDR1 is SGHTA, CDR2 FQGTGA. This CDR3 region has 14 residues. J gave up 8 bases and V 1 base, and 3 bases lay outside the gene matches. The CDR3 here is CASSLSGGAYEQFF. In DNA form, the CDR3 reads TGTGCCAGCAGCTTAAGCGGGGGGGCCTATGAGCAGTTCTTC.

This clone was counted a few times. The chain combines TRBV6-5 with TRBJ2-3, with 8 nucleotides matching TRBD2. The V gene end was trimmed by 1 base and the J gene end by 5 bases; junction bases not matched to a gene: 5. Germline V lookup: CDR1 MNHEY, CDR2 SVGAGI. CDR3 length: 15 residues. CDR3: CASSYFGTSVDTQYF. In DNA form, the CDR3 reads TGTGCCAGCAGTTACTTCGGGACTAGTGTAGATACGCAGTATTTT.

The chain links TRBV10-3 to TRBJ1-6, with 9 bases identical to TRBD1. CDR1 ENHRY and CDR2 SYGVKD come from the germline V gene. CDR3 length: 16 amino acids. After removal of 0 bases from V and 8 bases from J, the junction contained 5 bases not matched to a gene. The DNA of the CDR3 is TGTGCCATCAGTGAGTCGACAGGGGGTAGTGATTCACCCCTCCACTTT. Protein: CAISESTGGSDSPLHF.

The genes are TRBV2 and TRBJ2-5, with D maybe TRBD1 (6 bases). V gave up 6 bases and J gave up 0 bases, with 8 bases separating them. Germline CDR1 reads SNHLY; CDR2 reads FYNNEI. This CDR3 contains 13 residues. The CDR3 region has the DNA TGTGCCAGCAGGGGGGCGGACCAAGAGACCCAGTACTTC. Translating it yields CASRGADQETQYF.